The next 25 T cell receptor beta chains were all read from a single sample in a study of T cells in Graves' hyperthyroidism and ophthalmopathy. Amplified TCR beta CDR3 regions came from RNA transcripts. HTBI primers were employed in a first-round RT-PCR of the TCR CDR3. TCRdb reprocessed the multiplex PCR reads via MiXCR and lists one record per CDR3 protein. The table has hundreds of thousands of distinct CDR3 sequences, about 45% seen once. The sample was peripheral blood or thyroid tissue (not recorded which). These receptor sequences come from an adult man with Graves' disease, either hyperthyroidism or ophthalmopathy (not recorded which).

This clonotype has only a few counts. The gene calls are TRBV5-1 and TRBJ1-4; D remains unclear. The CDR3 runs 14 residues. CDR1 is SGHRS and CDR2 is YFSETQ in the germline V gene. The germline V and J ends were trimmed by 6 bases and 1 base, with 10 bases remaining between them. The CDR3 nucleotides read TGCGCCAGCAAGCCCCAGGAAACTAATGAAAAACTGTTTTTT. The encoded protein is CASKPQETNEKLFF.

The V gene is TRBV29-1, the J gene TRBJ2-3; D remains unclear. Germline V gives CDR1 SQVTM, CDR2 ANQGSEA. V was shortened by 4 bases and J by 12 bases, with 11 bases between the two germline ends. The CDR3 totals 10 residues. This CDR3 is CSVGSPDQYF. The CDR3 coding sequence is TGCAGCGTTGGGTCCCCCGACCAGTATTTT.

This chain connects TRBV6-5 to TRBJ1-2; D possibly corresponds to TRBD1 (6 bases). CDR1 is MNHEY and CDR2 is SVGAGI in the germline V gene. V was clipped by 6 bases and J by 8 bases, with 13 bases between them. The CDR3 contains 12 residues. The CDR3 sequence is CASRLGGQGYTF. In DNA, the CDR3 is TGTGCCAGCAGACTAGGGGGACAAGGCTACACCTTC.

The gene calls are TRBV10-2 and TRBJ2-7; D is unclear. Trimming took 4 bases from V and 0 from J, leaving 10 bases between them. Germline loops: CDR1 WSHSY, CDR2 SAAADI. The CDR3 consists of 14 residues. CDR3 bases: TGCGCCAGCAGTGTATCAGCGAACTCCTACGAGCAGTACTTC. Its translation is CASSVSANSYEQYF.

This clonotype was found a few times. The rearrangement uses TRBV20-1 and TRBJ2-7, with 13 bases fitting TRBD2. V trimming: 2 bases; J trimming: 2 bases; junction bases outside the gene matches: 3. The CDR3 sequence is 15 residues long. Germline CDR1 and CDR2: DFQATT and SNEGSKA (reference sequence). The CDR3 reads CSARYGLAGAYEQYF. The CDR3 DNA reads as TGCAGTGCTAGATATGGACTAGCGGGAGCCTACGAGCAGTACTTC.

As regards this clonotype: At one of its ends the junction is not consistent with the germline gene, which may arise from a read error. V usage is TRBV5-1 and J usage is TRBJ1-6, with 10 bases that match TRBD1. This CDR3 region has 15 residues. Germline CDR1 reads SGHRS; CDR2 reads YFSETQ. CDR3 amino acids: CASRHGTGANSPLHF. The DNA for the CDR3 is TGTGCCAGCAGACACGGGACAGGGGCGAATTCACCCCTCCACTTT.

This clonotype was found a few times. The chain carries TRBV6-5 and TRBJ1-2, with D hard to call. This CDR3 is 14 amino acids long. V lost 6 bases to trimming and J lost 4 bases, with 15 bases between them. Germline V CDR1 and CDR2: MNHEY, SVGAGI. The CDR3 bases are TGTGCCAGCAGGGCTCCGGGATCCTCCTATGGCTACACCTTC. Translating gives CASRAPGSSYGYTF.

This clonotype was seen a few times. The J gene is TRBJ2-7, the V gene TRBV19; weak D call: TRBD2 (5 bases). V lost 8 bases to trimming and J lost 3 bases, with 8 bases between them. The CDR3 covers 11 residues. Germline V CDR1 and CDR2: LNHDA, SQIVND (reference sequence). CDR3 region: CASAGDYEQYF. As DNA, the CDR3 is TGTGCCAGTGCCGGGGACTACGAGCAGTACTTC.

The J gene is TRBJ1-2, the V gene TRBV15; D call uncertain. Germline V CDR1 and CDR2: LNHNV, YYDKDF (reference sequence). The CDR3 extends over 14 amino acids. Trimming pared 3 bases from V and 4 bases from J, leaving 12 bases between. The DNA for the CDR3 is TGTGCCACCAGCAGCCAAGTAACCAGCTATGGCTACACCTTC. It encodes CATSSQVTSYGYTF.

The table lists this clonotype with a few counts. The CDR3 ends on some other residue instead of the conserved phenylalanine or tryptophan, so this is likely a read error. No DNA is shown, since the ends of the CDR3 on it are uncertain; the CDR3 is the one TCRdb lists. This sequence joins TRBV5-4 and TRBJ1-5; the table's D call TRBD1 went unverified against the DNA. Counting both end residues, the CDR3 totals 8 amino acids. CDR1 and CDR2 from the germline V gene are SGHNT and YYREEE (reference sequence). The chain's CDR3 is CASSLPGI.

This clonotype was seen only a few times. The chain joins TRBV7-9 to TRBJ2-2, with D perhaps given as TRBD1 or TRBD2 (5 bases each). This CDR3 contains 12 residues. Between the trimmed V and J ends, which lost 5 bases and 12 bases, there was a span of 13 bases. Per germline, CDR1 SEHNR and CDR2 FQNEAQ (reference sequence). The CDR3 loop is CASSPGLGQLFF. Here the CDR3 DNA reads TGTGCCAGCAGCCCCGGACTGGGACAGCTGTTTTTT.

This clonotype was counted only a few times. The chain joins TRBV12-3 or TRBV12-4 to TRBJ1-1, with D hard to call. Trimming stripped 5 bases from V and 6 bases from J, with 13 bases between. The CDR3 is 13 residues long. CDR3: CASSQPWGAEAFF. In DNA, the CDR3 is TGTGCCAGCAGTCAACCATGGGGAGCTGAAGCTTTCTTT.

This chain connects TRBV6-1 to TRBJ2-6; no firm D call. In germline, CDR1 is MNHNS, CDR2 SASEGT. The ends were cut back, 5 bases at V and 1 base at J, with 15 bases in the middle. CDR3 length: 17 amino acids. The CDR3 is CASSPTTDGSGANVLTF. The DNA for the CDR3 is TGTGCCAGCAGTCCCACAACCGATGGGTCTGGGGCCAACGTCCTGACTTTC.

This clonotype was detected ten times or more. This chain joins TRBV7-9 and TRBJ2-3, with D hard to call. Germline CDR1 and CDR2: SEHNR and FQNEAQ (reference sequence). The V and J ends lost 4 bases and 4 bases respectively, with 9 bases between them. The CDR3 covers 13 residues. As DNA, the CDR3 is TGTGCCAGCAGCTCCCCGGGTCCAGATACGCAGTATTTT. Its protein is CASSSPGPDTQYF. Complete variable domain (other parts from reference TRBV7-9 and TRBJ2-3): DTGVSQNPRHKITKRGQNVTFRCDPISEHNRLYWYRQTLGQGPEFLTYFQNEAQLEKSRLLSDRFSAERPKGSFSTLEIQRTEQGDSAMYLCASSSPGPDTQYFGPGTRLTVL.

The chain couples TRBV6-5 to TRBJ1-1; 7 bases are shared with TRBD1. With V trimmed by 2 bases and J by 1 base, 7 bases remained unmatched. Germline V gene sequence: CDR1 MNHEY, CDR2 SVGAGI. CDR3 length: 16 residues. CDR3 sequence (DNA): TGTGCCAGCAGTTACATTGGGACAGCGGGGAACACTGAAGCTTTCTTT. Translation: CASSYIGTAGNTEAFF.

This clonotype was counted between two and nine times. This rearrangement joins TRBV5-1 to TRBJ2-7, with a possible D match to TRBD1 (6 bases). V shed 2 bases and J shed 3 bases, with 18 bases lying between them. The CDR3 contains 16 residues. CDR1 and CDR2 (germline): SGHRS, YFSETQ. The DNA of the CDR3 is TGCGCCAGCAGCTTACCACAGGGCTCGCCCTACTACGAGCAGTACTTC. Encoded protein: CASSLPQGSPYYEQYF.

This chain's CDR3 is CASSAGRLSTEAFF. The DNA for the CDR3 is TGTGCCAGCAGTGCCGGGAGGCTGAGCACTGAAGCTTTCTTT. The chain combines TRBV25-1 with TRBJ1-1; D is undetermined. Looked up from germline, CDR1 is MGHDK and CDR2 is SYGVNS. V gave up 4 bases and J gave up 4 bases, with 13 bases separating them. The CDR3 runs to 14 residues.

The chain links TRBV5-1 to TRBJ2-2, with D possibly being TRBD2 (6 bases). The V gene's germline CDR1 is SGHRS and CDR2 YFSETQ. Trimming pared 2 bases from V and 4 bases from J, leaving 12 bases between. The CDR3 length is 15 residues. The CDR3 loop reads CASSFGGGITGELFF. The CDR3 region has the DNA TGCGCCAGCAGCTTCGGTGGCGGGATCACCGGGGAGCTGTTTTTT.

About this clonotype itself: One junction end does not reproduce the germline sequence, and a read error may be involved. The chain links TRBV20-1 to TRBJ2-7; D possibly matches TRBD1 or TRBD2 (5 bases each). The CDR3 spans 16 residues. Germline V gene lookup returns CDR1 DFQATT and CDR2 SNEGSKA (reference sequence). The CDR3 region has the DNA TGCAGTGCTAGATCCGGTGACAGAACTAGTTCCTACGAGCAGCACTTC. Its protein product is CSARSGDRTSSYEQHF.

This clonotype was counted at least ten times. The chain recombines TRBV7-2 with TRBJ1-5; 7 positions agree with TRBD1. This CDR3 comprises 15 residues. In germline, CDR1 is SGHTA, CDR2 FQGNSA. After removal of 2 bases from V and 4 bases from J, the junction contained 5 bases not matched to a gene. The CDR3 spells CASSLRAGGNQPQHF. The CDR3 nucleotides are TGTGCCAGCAGCTTAAGGGCAGGGGGAAATCAGCCCCAGCATTTT.

The gene calls are TRBV15 and TRBJ2-7; 10 nucleotides match TRBD2. Per the germline V gene, CDR1 is LNHNV and CDR2 is YYDKDF (reference sequence). J was trimmed by 6 bases and V by 3 bases; bases with no gene match: 11. This CDR3 has 16 residues. The CDR3 DNA is TGTGCCACCAGCAGCTTGGCAGCGGGAGGGCCTGGCGAGCAGTACTTC. It is translated as CATSSLAAGGPGEQYF.

This clonotype was found a few times. V is TRBV4-1 and J is TRBJ1-5; the match to TRBD1 covers 7 bases. The CDR3 runs 16 residues. Germline V gene data show CDR1 as MGHRA and CDR2 as YSYEKL. The ends lost 0 bases at V and 6 bases at J; junction bases unmatched: 8. The CDR3 nucleotides are TGCGCCAGCAGCCAAGAGCGGACAGGCTGGTCTCAGCCCCAGCATTTT. It encodes CASSQERTGWSQPQHF.

In this sample, this clonotype turned up a few times. The chain has TRBV20-1 and TRBJ1-5; D is uncertain. The CDR3 has 14 residues. Germline V gene lookup returns CDR1 DFQATT and CDR2 SNEGSKA (reference sequence). V was clipped by 0 bases and J by 4 bases, with 10 bases between them. The CDR3 DNA is TGCAGTGCTAGAGAGAGGAGGGTAAATCAGCCCCAGCATTTT. This codes for CSARERRVNQPQHF.

V is TRBV10-3 and J is TRBJ1-5; TRBD1 agrees at 8 bases. V was pared by 11 bases and J by 3 bases, with 12 bases of the junction left unmatched. This CDR3 is 15 amino acids long. Germline lookup yields CDR1 ENHRY and CDR2 SYGVKD. CDR3 amino acids: CAARTGLMINQPQHF. The CDR3 coding sequence is TGTGCCGCCAGGACAGGGCTCATGATCAATCAGCCCCAGCATTTT.

This clonotype was observed once. The CDR3 DNA is TGTGCCAGCAGTCCGGGGACAGGAGCCCGCTACACCTTC. This gives the protein CASSPGTGARYTF. This chain links TRBV28 with TRBJ1-2; TRBD1 matches 8 bases. This CDR3 is built from 13 residues. Trimming cost V 5 bases and J 9 bases; bases outside gene matches: 8. Per germline, CDR1 MDHEN and CDR2 SYDVKM.